Listed here are 28 T cell receptor beta chains from one sample, sequenced in a study of CD8 T cells in Susac syndrome. When the RNA was reverse transcribed, random hexamers were used with an input of about 0.5 to 1 ug. TCRdb used MiXCR to reprocess the immunoSEQ multiplex PCR reads, holding one entry per CDR3 protein. The sample has more than 150,000 distinct CDR3 sequences; roughly 94% are singletons. The sequenced material came from CD8+ T cells from PBMCs. The receptors shown here come from a human donor with Susac syndrome.

This CDR3 reads CASSLFLPSANNEQFF. For the CDR3, the DNA is TGTGCCAGCAGTTTATTTCTCCCTAGCGCCAACAATGAGCAGTTCTTC. The rearrangement uses TRBV12-3 or TRBV12-4 and TRBJ2-1; maybe TRBD2 (6 bases). Trimming pared 2 bases from V and 5 bases from J, leaving 16 bases between. The CDR3 runs to 16 residues.

The V and J genes are TRBV5-6 and TRBJ2-1, with 7 nucleotides matching TRBD2. The ends lost 0 bases at V and 0 bases at J; junction bases unmatched: 6. This CDR3 spans 17 amino acids. Germline V gene sequence: CDR1 SGHDT, CDR2 YYEEEE. The CDR3 protein is CASSLGPRTSSYNEQFF. The CDR3 nucleotides are TGTGCCAGCAGCTTGGGGCCCCGGACTAGCTCCTACAATGAGCAGTTCTTC. Full variable domain (outside the CDR3, taken from reference TRBV5-6 and TRBJ2-1): DAGVTQSPTHLIKTRGQQVTLRCSPKSGHDTVSWYQQALGQGPQFIFQYYEEEERQRGNFPDRFSGHQFPNYSSELNVNALLLGDSALYLCASSLGPRTSSYNEQFFGPGTRLTVL.

This clonotype appeared once. This rearrangement joins TRBV4-1 to TRBJ1-5; D unresolved. This CDR3 comprises 16 residues. Germline values: CDR1 MGHRA, CDR2 YSYEKL. Trimming cost V 0 bases and J 0 bases, with 9 bases left between them. This chain's CDR3 is CASSQEGFYSNQPQHF. CDR3 DNA sequence: TGCGCCAGCAGCCAAGAGGGGTTCTATAGCAATCAGCCCCAGCATTTT.

Comments on this clonotype: The junction shows a germline mismatch at one end, possibly a read error. V usage is TRBV7-9 and J usage is TRBJ2-1; D is unclear. The V gene's germline CDR1 is SEHNR and CDR2 FQNEAQ (reference sequence). CDR3 size: 11 residues. CDR3 sequence reads: CAGSPWLGQFF. The CDR3 DNA is TGTGCCGGCAGCCCCTGGTTGGGGCAGTTCTTC.

The rearrangement uses TRBV7-6 and TRBJ2-5; tentatively, D is TRBD1 (6 bases). This CDR3 has 16 residues. The germline gives CDR1 SGHVS, CDR2 FNYEAQ. Trimming stripped 4 bases from V and 4 bases from J, with 19 bases between. CDR3 region: CASSSQPDGRGETQYF. CDR3 DNA sequence: TGTGCCAGCAGCTCCCAACCGGACGGCAGGGGAGAGACCCAGTACTTC.

The rearrangement links TRBV11-1 to TRBJ2-1; 9 positions match TRBD1. The length of the CDR3 is 15 residues. Germline lookup yields CDR1 SGHAT and CDR2 FQDESV (reference sequence). V shed 1 base, J shed 7 bases, and the junction held 5 bases outside the gene matches. CDR3 in amino acids: CASSLGDREWNEQFF. The CDR3 nucleotides read TGTGCCAGCAGCTTAGGGGACAGGGAGTGGAATGAGCAGTTCTTC. Looking up the rest from reference TRBV11-1 and TRBJ2-1 gives the full variable domain: EAEVAQSPRYKITEKSQAVAFWCDPISGHATLYWYRQILGQGPELLVQFQDESVVDDSQLPKDRFSAERLKGVDSTLKIQPAELGDSAMYLCASSLGDREWNEQFFGPGTRLTVL.

The chain links TRBV30 to TRBJ1-1; D not certain. Trimming removed 0 bases at V and 6 bases at J, with 11 bases between. CDR3 length: 13 residues. Germline V lookup: CDR1 GTSNPN, CDR2 SVGIG (reference sequence). The CDR3 region has the DNA TGTGCCTGGAGTGTAAAGTTTTTGGCTGAAGCTTTCTTT. Amino acids: CAWSVKFLAEAFF. Full variable domain (remainder filled in from reference TRBV30 and TRBJ1-1): SQTIHQWPATLVQPVGSPLSLECTVEGTSNPNLYWYRQAAGRGLQLLFYSVGIGQISSEVPQNLSASRPQDRQFILSSKKLLLSDSGFYLCAWSVKFLAEAFFGQGTRLTVV.

V and J are TRBV9 and TRBJ2-2; D remains unclear. Germline lookup yields CDR1 SGDLS and CDR2 YYNGEE. This CDR3 is built from 14 residues. Trimming stripped 3 bases from V and 4 bases from J, with 10 bases between. CDR3 DNA sequence: TGTGCCAGCAGCGGGGGTTTAAGCACCGGGGAGCTGTTTTTT. It yields the protein CASSGGLSTGELFF.

The chain employs TRBV5-8 and TRBJ1-5; D is undetermined. The germline V gene has CDR1 SGHTS and CDR2 YDEGEE. This CDR3 region has 15 residues. The ends were cut back, 1 base at V and 5 bases at J, with 13 bases in the middle. CDR3 region: CASSLSGLADQPQHF. In nucleotides, the CDR3 is TGTGCCAGCAGCTTGAGCGGGTTAGCGGATCAGCCCCAGCATTTT.

V and J are TRBV30 and TRBJ2-3, with D maybe TRBD2 (5 bases). The V end lost 3 bases, the J end lost 0 bases, and 16 bases lay between the germline ends. Germline V gene sequence: CDR1 GTSNPN, CDR2 SVGIG (reference sequence). The CDR3 sequence is 16 residues long. Written as DNA, the CDR3 is TGTGCCTGGAGCCTAGGGTGGGCTAGCAGCACAGATACGCAGTATTTT. Its translation is CAWSLGWASSTDTQYF.

The rearrangement uses TRBV29-1 and TRBJ2-3; no clear D gene. Per germline, CDR1 SQVTM and CDR2 ANQGSEA. V was pared by 3 bases and J by 2 bases, with 6 bases between. CDR3 size: 12 residues. CDR3 nucleotide sequence: TGCAGCGTTGACCAGAACACAGATACGCAGTATTTT. As protein: CSVDQNTDTQYF.

The gene calls are TRBV7-9 and TRBJ2-4, with D possibly called TRBD1 or TRBD2 (6 bases each). V was cut by 8 bases and J by 5 bases, with 19 bases left in between. Germline V CDR1 and CDR2: SEHNR, FQNEAQ (reference sequence). This CDR3 contains 15 residues. The CDR3 DNA reads TGTGCCAGCTGCCTCGGTGGGGGGCTCCAAAACATTCAGTACTTC. Its translation is CASCLGGGLQNIQYF.

The chain recombines TRBV23-1 with TRBJ1-1; weak D call: TRBD1 (6 bases). TRBV23-1 is filed as an ORF, its function uncertain. Trimming cost V 7 bases and J 10 bases, with 22 bases left between them. The CDR3 extends over 14 amino acids. The CDR3 loop reads CASKKTGIVSSAFF. CDR3 in DNA: TGCGCCAGCAAAAAGACAGGTATCGTCTCTTCAGCTTTCTTT.

This chain connects TRBV30 to TRBJ1-5; 7 nucleotides align to TRBD1. The CDR3 runs 13 residues. Trimming took 1 base from V and 4 from J; bases not matched to a gene: 1. Looked up from germline, CDR1 is GTSNPN and CDR2 is SVGIG (reference sequence). The CDR3 sequence is CAWSGQGNQPQHF. Here the CDR3 DNA reads TGTGCCTGGAGTGGACAGGGAAATCAGCCCCAGCATTTT. The full variable domain, its missing parts supplied by reference TRBV30 and TRBJ1-5, is SQTIHQWPATLVQPVGSPLSLECTVEGTSNPNLYWYRQAAGRGLQLLFYSVGIGQISSEVPQNLSASRPQDRQFILSSKKLLLSDSGFYLCAWSGQGNQPQHFGDGTRLSIL.

This clonotype was seen a single time. This chain joins TRBV12-3 or TRBV12-4 and TRBJ2-5; perhaps TRBD1 as D (5 bases). CDR3 length: 14 amino acids. V lost 1 base, J lost 5 bases, and 11 bases lay in between. In DNA form, the CDR3 reads TGTGCCAGCAGTTTAGAGGGGATTCGGGAGACCCAGTACTTC. It encodes CASSLEGIRETQYF.

This chain joins TRBV2 and TRBJ2-7, with a possible D match to TRBD1 (5 bases). Per germline, CDR1 SNHLY and CDR2 FYNNEI. The CDR3 is 13 residues long. V lost 9 bases and J lost 5, with 17 bases in between. This CDR3 reads CASFPRTSNEQYF. The CDR3 region has the DNA TGTGCCAGTTTTCCGCGGACAAGCAACGAGCAGTACTTC.

The count of this clonotype is one. The V and J genes are TRBV7-8 and TRBJ1-2; possible D gene TRBD1, 5 bases. In germline, CDR1 is SGHVS, CDR2 FQNEAQ. The CDR3 covers 14 residues. The V gene lost 1 base and the J gene lost 8 bases, with 14 bases spanning the gap. This CDR3 is CASSLGQTVEGYTF. Here the CDR3 DNA reads TGTGCCAGCAGCTTAGGACAGACAGTGGAAGGCTACACCTTC. Together with reference TRBV7-8 and TRBJ1-2, the CDR3 gives the full variable domain: GAGVSQSPRYKVAKRGQDVALRCDPISGHVSLFWYQQALGQGPEFLTYFQNEAQLDKSGLPSDRFFAERPEGSVSTLKIQRTQQEDSAVYLCASSLGQTVEGYTFGSGTRLTVV.

The CDR3 DNA is TGTGCCAGCAGTTTACCTCGTGAGCGCTTCTCCTACGAGCAGTACTTC. It encodes CASSLPRERFSYEQYF. The chain joins TRBV28 to TRBJ2-7; D is undetermined. The CDR3 length is 16 residues. Germline V gene lookup returns CDR1 MDHEN and CDR2 SYDVKM. The germline V and J ends were trimmed by 2 bases and 0 bases, with 14 bases remaining between them.

The rearrangement uses TRBV12-3 or TRBV12-4 and TRBJ2-7, with 7 positions matching TRBD1. V gave up 6 bases and J gave up 1 base; unmatched junction bases: 12. The CDR3 has 16 amino acids. The CDR3 nucleotides are TGTGCCAGCAGCCCAGGTTACCCGGACAGGTCCTACGAGCAGTACTTC. Residues: CASSPGYPDRSYEQYF.

The chain employs TRBV7-8 and TRBJ1-1; no firm D call. From germline, CDR1 is SGHVS and CDR2 FQNEAQ. This CDR3 is 20 amino acids long. V was trimmed by 0 bases and J by 0 bases, leaving 23 bases between them. The CDR3 nucleotides read TGTGCCAGCAGCTTAGCTTTCTCGGGCCAGGTTTCTTCGATGAACACTGAAGCTTTCTTT. This translates into CASSLAFSGQVSSMNTEAFF. The full variable domain, rest sourced from reference TRBV7-8 and TRBJ1-1, is GAGVSQSPRYKVAKRGQDVALRCDPISGHVSLFWYQQALGQGPEFLTYFQNEAQLDKSGLPSDRFFAERPEGSVSTLKIQRTQQEDSAVYLCASSLAFSGQVSSMNTEAFFGQGTRLTVV.

V and J are TRBV5-1 and TRBJ2-1, with D uncertain. Germline V lookup: CDR1 SGHRS, CDR2 YFSETQ. CDR3 length: 12 amino acids. Between the trimmed V and J ends, which lost 10 bases and 0 bases, there was a span of 8 bases. CDR3 sequence (DNA): TGCGCCGAGGAGAGCTCCTACAATGAGCAGTTCTTC. Protein: CAEESSYNEQFF.

The chain links TRBV7-9 to TRBJ2-7; 7 bases line up with TRBD1. Germline CDR1 SEHNR, CDR2 FQNEAQ (reference sequence). After removal of 5 bases from V and 3 bases from J, the junction contained 10 bases not matched to a gene. The CDR3 loop spans 15 amino acids. In DNA, the CDR3 is TGTGCCAGCAGCCCAAGGGGGCCTTGGAGCTACGAGCAGTACTTC. It translates to CASSPRGPWSYEQYF.

This chain joins TRBV29-1 and TRBJ2-3; 9 positions agree with TRBD2. The germline V gene has CDR1 SQVTM and CDR2 ANQGSEA. Trimming took 1 base from V and 5 from J; bases not matched to a gene: 4. This CDR3 is 14 amino acids long. The CDR3 nucleotides read TGCAGCGTTGAAGTAGCGGGAGAGGTAGATACGCAGTATTTT. This translates into CSVEVAGEVDTQYF.

V usage is TRBV20-1 and J usage is TRBJ2-5; D unresolved. This CDR3 is built from 12 residues. Germline values: CDR1 DFQATT, CDR2 SNEGSKA (reference sequence). V gave up 6 bases and J gave up 2 bases, with 10 bases separating them. CDR3 residues: CSASTIQETQYF. CDR3 DNA: TGCAGTGCATCGACCATACAAGAGACCCAGTACTTC.

This chain uses TRBV13 with TRBJ2-5; TRBD1 is a possible D gene (6 bases). Trimming removed 6 bases from V and 1 base from J, with 18 bases in between. The CDR3 is made up of 16 amino acids. The V gene's germline CDR1 is PRHDT and CDR2 FYEKMQ (reference sequence). CDR3 DNA: TGTGCCAGCAGACAGACACTCAGGGGATCCCAAGAGACCCAGTACTTC. It specifies CASRQTLRGSQETQYF. The whole variable domain, remainder taken from reference TRBV13 and TRBJ2-5, is AAGVIQSPRHLIKEKRETATLKCYPIPRHDTVYWYQQGPGQDPQFLISFYEKMQSDKGSIPDRFSAQQFSDYHSELNMSSLELGDSALYFCASRQTLRGSQETQYFGPGTRLLVL.

V and J are TRBV9 and TRBJ1-2; 7 bases fit TRBD1. J was trimmed by 2 bases and V by 4 bases; bases with no gene match: 5. Germline lookup yields CDR1 SGDLS and CDR2 YYNGEE. This CDR3 is built from 14 residues. The CDR3 DNA reads TGTGCCAGCAGCACCTCGACAGGGAACTATGGCTACACCTTC. It is translated as CASSTSTGNYGYTF. The full variable domain, in which reference TRBV9 and TRBJ1-2 provide the parts outside the CDR3, is DSGVTQTPKHLITATGQRVTLRCSPRSGDLSVYWYQQSLDQGLQFLIQYYNGEERAKGNILERFSAQQFPDLHSELNLSSLELGDSALYFCASSTSTGNYGYTFGSGTRLTVV.

The rearrangement links TRBV4-1 to TRBJ1-5; D is unclear. This CDR3 is built from 12 residues. Germline-derived CDR1 and CDR2 are MGHRA and YSYEKL. The V end was cut by 1 base, the J end by 6 bases, with 4 bases between. Here the CDR3 DNA reads TGCGCCAGCAGCCAAGTTGGTCAGCCCCAGCATTTT. Its protein is CASSQVGQPQHF.

The rearrangement links TRBV7-3 to TRBJ2-2; 10 positions agree with TRBD1. The V gene's germline CDR1 is SGHTA and CDR2 FQGTGA. There are 18 residues in the CDR3. The J segment lost 0 bases and the V segment lost 5 bases, leaving 9 bases of the junction unmatched. Here the CDR3 DNA reads TGTGCCAGCAGCCCACGTCCGGGACAGGGGTCGAACACCGGGGAGCTGTTTTTT. This translates into CASSPRPGQGSNTGELFF.